The sequence of this TCR beta chain was determined in a study of T cell responses to AZD1222 COVID-19 vaccine. Trimming removed 3 bases from V and 6 bases from J; junction bases left unmatched: 12. This CDR3 region has 15 residues. Germline values: CDR1 SGHRS, CDR2 YFSETQ. TCRdb's table, derived via immunoSEQ multiplex PCR, lists solely in-frame clones and lacks some. The sample shows roughly 100,000 clones, almost 90% of them seen only once. Regarding the study as a whole: Per reports, nearly half of all spike-specific TCRs target regions that are unmutated in variants. Only six people who got AZD1222 tested seropositive at baseline. Donors were largely white British and mainly female; clonal diversity was possibly underestimated. In all cases, repertoires were sampled only after the peak T cell response.

To note about this clone: Its matching antigen is unknown.

The clonotype was recovered from an adult in good health. The sequenced sample was peripheral blood, obtained on day 0 of AZD1222 vaccination. The chain links TRBV5-1 to TRBJ2-7; 7 nucleotides line up with TRBD2. Written as DNA, the CDR3 is TGCGCCAGCAGCTCCCTCGCGGGAGCCCAAGGCGAGCAGTACTTC. Translation gives CASSSLAGAQGEQYF.